Listed below are T cell receptor beta chains from one sample, sequenced in a study of glioma-infiltrating T cells after dendritic cell vaccination. Generated by immunoSEQ multiplex PCR, the TCRdb table keeps only in-frame clones and is missing some. The table records about 21,000 clones, 79% of them present only once. Material: blood, obtained before dendritic cell vaccination. The receptors here all came from a human donor with glioblastoma. Both conserved end residues are part of each CDR3. The order of the fields is V gene, J gene, D gene, clone size, CDR3 protein, CDR3 DNA. The D gene is left open where the match is weak. Rows give clone size only sometimes, using once, few, many, or a class for an expanded clone.

v_gene: TRBV7-2; j_gene: TRBJ2-1; d_gene: TRBD2; abundance: once; CDR3aa: CASILLAGGYNEQFF; CDR3nt: TGTGCCAGCATACTACTAGCGGGAGGGTACAATGAGCAGTTCTTC
v_gene: TRBV6-5; j_gene: TRBJ1-1; d_gene: NA; abundance: many; CDR3aa: CASSNDWNTEAFF; CDR3nt: TGTGCCAGCAGCAACGACTGGAACACTGAAGCTTTCTTT
v_gene: TRBV10-3; j_gene: TRBJ2-1; d_gene: TRBD2; abundance: NA; CDR3aa: CAISVLAGSNEQFF; CDR3nt: TGTGCCATCAGTGTACTAGCGGGATCCAATGAGCAGTTCTTC
v_gene: TRBV7-9; j_gene: TRBJ2-4; d_gene: NA; abundance: NA; CDR3aa: CASSDFKNIQYF; CDR3nt: TGTGCCAGCAGTGACTTCAAAAACATTCAGTACTTC
v_gene: TRBV12-5; j_gene: TRBJ1-3; d_gene: NA; abundance: NA; CDR3aa: CASGLVAGGGSLSTIYF; CDR3nt: TGTGCTAGTGGTTTGGTAGCTGGCGGGGGAAGCCTAAGCACCATATATTTT
v_gene: TRBV19; j_gene: TRBJ1-3; d_gene: NA; abundance: NA; CDR3aa: CASSMTGTPGNTIYF; CDR3nt: TGTGCCAGTAGTATGACAGGCACCCCCGGAAACACCATATATTTT
v_gene: TRBV6-1; j_gene: TRBJ2-7; d_gene: NA; abundance: NA; CDR3aa: CASSANRAEQYF; CDR3nt: TGTGCCAGCAGTGCAAACAGGGCCGAGCAGTACTTC
v_gene: TRBV5-1; j_gene: TRBJ2-3; d_gene: NA; abundance: NA; CDR3aa: CASSFGDTQYF; CDR3nt: TGCGCCAGCAGCTTCGGGGATACGCAGTATTTT
v_gene: TRBV6-6; j_gene: TRBJ1-1; d_gene: TRBD1; abundance: NA; CDR3aa: CASRKDRMRVDTEAFF; CDR3nt: TGTGCCAGCCGTAAGGACAGGATGAGGGTTGACACTGAAGCTTTCTTT
v_gene: TRBV2; j_gene: TRBJ2-3; d_gene: NA; abundance: NA; CDR3aa: CASKSQGLRADTQYF; CDR3nt: TGTGCCAGCAAGTCCCAGGGACTTCGTGCAGATACGCAGTATTTT
v_gene: TRBV7-6; j_gene: TRBJ2-3; d_gene: TRBD2; abundance: NA; CDR3aa: CASSLGTSGSTDTQYF; CDR3nt: TGTGCCAGCAGCTTAGGGACTAGCGGAAGCACAGATACGCAGTATTTT
v_gene: TRBV2; j_gene: TRBJ1-2; d_gene: TRBD1; abundance: NA; CDR3aa: CASSADREAYGYTF; CDR3nt: TGTGCCAGCAGTGCAGACAGGGAAGCCTATGGCTACACCTTC
v_gene: TRBV19; j_gene: TRBJ2-6; d_gene: NA; abundance: NA; CDR3aa: CASLATGANVLTF; CDR3nt: TGTGCCAGCCTTGCTACTGGGGCCAACGTCCTGACTTTC
v_gene: TRBV1; j_gene: TRBJ2-5; d_gene: NA; abundance: NA; CDR3aa: CTSSQDMFGVLQETQYF; CDR3nt: TGCACCAGCAGCCAAGATATGTTCGGGGTGCTTCAAGAGACCCAGTACTTC
v_gene: TRBV9; j_gene: TRBJ2-1; d_gene: TRBD1; abundance: NA; CDR3aa: CASSLGGPRATSYLYNEQFF; CDR3nt: TGTGCCAGCAGTCTAGGGGGCCCGCGCGCCACTAGTTACCTCTACAATGAGCAGTTCTTC
v_gene: TRBV15; j_gene: TRBJ2-7; d_gene: TRBD1; abundance: NA; CDR3aa: CATSRVMGQGRYEQYF; CDR3nt: TGTGCCACCAGCAGAGTAATGGGACAGGGTAGATACGAGCAGTACTTC
v_gene: TRBV7-2; j_gene: TRBJ2-5; d_gene: NA; abundance: NA; CDR3aa: CASSLEAVQQETQYF; CDR3nt: TGTGCCAGCAGCTTAGAGGCGGTCCAACAAGAGACCCAGTACTTC
v_gene: TRBV15; j_gene: TRBJ2-1; d_gene: TRBD1; abundance: NA; CDR3aa: CATSRGTGGYNEQFF; CDR3nt: TGTGCCACCAGCAGAGGGACAGGGGGCTACAATGAGCAGTTCTTC
v_gene: TRBV5-1; j_gene: TRBJ2-1; d_gene: NA; abundance: NA; CDR3aa: CASSLDLASLDEQFF; CDR3nt: TGCGCCAGCAGCTTGGATCTGGCCTCATTGGATGAGCAGTTCTTC
v_gene: TRBV19; j_gene: TRBJ2-4; d_gene: NA; abundance: NA; CDR3aa: CASSIGVDIQYF; CDR3nt: TGTGCCAGTAGTATCGGGGTAGACATTCAGTACTTC
v_gene: TRBV27; j_gene: TRBJ2-4; d_gene: NA; abundance: NA; CDR3aa: CASSLTLQTTWYF; CDR3nt: TGTGCCAGCAGTTTAACCCTACAGACGACCTGGTACTTC
v_gene: TRBV6-1; j_gene: TRBJ2-7; d_gene: NA; abundance: NA; CDR3aa: CASSTWDNPYEQYF; CDR3nt: TGTGCCAGCAGTACGTGGGACAACCCCTACGAGCAGTACTTC